The entry that follows covers one TCR beta chain sequence. The antigen remains unidentified. TCRdb re-called the RT-PCR reads through MiXCR, storing one row per CDR3 protein. The data hold around 790,000 distinct CDR3 sequences, with around 20% observed a single time. This entry belongs to a study of response to subunit inactivated influenza vaccine. Study-level points and caveats: Each seasonal influenza vaccination recruits few new T cells, the authors suggested.

The sequence derives from a man in his forties or fifties who received an inactivated influenza vaccine. Sequencing was performed on PBMCs from blood, taken 4 to 6 days after vaccination.

The CDR3 DNA sequence: TGCAGTGCTAGAGAAAATGGTAGACAGAACACTGAAGCTTTCTTT. Encoded protein: CSARENGRQNTEAFF. The J gene is TRBJ1-1, the V gene TRBV20-1; D remains ambiguous. Per germline, CDR1 DFQATT and CDR2 SNEGSKA (reference sequence). The CDR3 contains 15 residues. Trimming shortened V by 0 bases and J by 1 base, and 12 bases separated the two germline ends.